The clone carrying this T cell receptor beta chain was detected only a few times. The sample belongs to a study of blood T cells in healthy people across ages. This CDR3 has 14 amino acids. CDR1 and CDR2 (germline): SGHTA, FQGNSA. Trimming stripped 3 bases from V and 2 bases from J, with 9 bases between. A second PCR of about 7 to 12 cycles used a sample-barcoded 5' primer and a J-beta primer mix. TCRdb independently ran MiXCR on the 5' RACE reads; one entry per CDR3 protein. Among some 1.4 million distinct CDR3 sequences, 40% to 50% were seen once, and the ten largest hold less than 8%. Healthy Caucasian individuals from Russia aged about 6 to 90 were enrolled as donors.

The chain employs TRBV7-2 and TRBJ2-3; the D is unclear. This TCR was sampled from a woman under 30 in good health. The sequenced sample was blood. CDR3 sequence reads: CASSFGVYTDTQYF. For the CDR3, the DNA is TGTGCCAGCAGCTTCGGAGTGTACACAGATACGCAGTATTTT.